Below are 4 T cell receptor beta chains sequenced from a single sample in a study of control samples from healthy donors and cancer patients. This table comes from immunoSEQ multiplex PCR, and its TCRdb copy is limited to in-frame clones, with some not included. The data show 85,000 to 100,000 clones, roughly 82% seen once. Sequences were obtained from blood. These receptors all come from a man aged 55 to 70 in good health.

This clone turned up a few times. V usage is TRBV9 and J usage is TRBJ1-2; 9 bases line up with TRBD1. The CDR3 extends over 15 amino acids. Germline CDR1 SGDLS, CDR2 YYNGEE. With 3 bases clipped from V and 4 bases from J, the junction kept 7 bases outside the gene matches. CDR3 in DNA: TGTGCCAGCAGCGGGACAGGGGACGCGAGCTATGGCTACACCTTC. Its translation: CASSGTGDASYGYTF.

The chain has TRBV3-1 (or the pseudogene TRBV3-2) and TRBJ1-6; possibly TRBD1 for D (5 bases). This CDR3 is built from 17 residues. Germline CDR1 and CDR2: LGHDT and YNNKEL (reference sequence). Trimming took off 1 base at V and 7 bases at J, with 17 bases between the two ends. The CDR3 reads CASSQVLWLGENSPLHF. Written as DNA, the CDR3 is TGTGCCAGCAGCCAAGTTTTATGGTTGGGGGAGAATTCACCCCTCCACTTT.

The CDR3 DNA reads TGTGCCAGCAGCCCCGGACAGGGCAACTATGGCTACACCTTC. It yields the protein CASSPGQGNYGYTF. This chain uses TRBV7-9 with TRBJ1-2, with 8 bases that match TRBD1. Losses at the gene ends were 5 bases for V and 2 bases for J; bases not matched to a gene: 4. Germline-derived CDR1 and CDR2 are SEHNR and FQNEAQ (reference sequence). The CDR3 contains 14 residues.

The chain combines TRBV6-5 with TRBJ1-6; a weak D match, TRBD1 (6 bases). Looked up from germline, CDR1 is MNHEY and CDR2 is SVGAGI. This CDR3 has 13 residues. Trimming left V 5 bases short and J 14 bases short, with 16 bases between. CDR3 in amino acids: CASSRYRDSALHF. For the CDR3, the DNA is TGTGCCAGCAGTCGTTACAGGGACTCAGCCCTCCACTTT.